This T cell receptor beta chain was obtained from a study of T-cell memory formation after mild COVID-19. TCRdb fed the 5' RACE reads into MiXCR, producing one record per CDR3 protein. The data hold 250,000 to 300,000 distinct CDR3 sequences, with around 16% observed a single time. From germline, CDR1 is SGHRS and CDR2 YFSETQ. V lost 4 bases and J 7 bases, leaving 15 bases between the germline ends. This CDR3 is 13 amino acids long. The study's findings and limits: The appearance of some responding clones in pre-infection memory suggested that cross-reactive memory joined. Among CD4+ contracting clones, most were CM and EM, and CD8+ ones EMRA.

Many counts were recorded for this clonotype. Its antigen is still unknown. The sequencing sample was made of PBMCs or a T cell subset sorted from them (not recorded which). The source is a man between 18 and 35 years old who had mild COVID-19 (a few samples of this study predate the infection). Cell type and time point are not known. The chain recombines TRBV5-1 with TRBJ2-7, with D tentatively TRBD1 (6 bases). The CDR3 bases are TGCGCCAGCAGCATCGATCAAACAGGGGAGCAGTACTTC. Its translation is CASSIDQTGEQYF.